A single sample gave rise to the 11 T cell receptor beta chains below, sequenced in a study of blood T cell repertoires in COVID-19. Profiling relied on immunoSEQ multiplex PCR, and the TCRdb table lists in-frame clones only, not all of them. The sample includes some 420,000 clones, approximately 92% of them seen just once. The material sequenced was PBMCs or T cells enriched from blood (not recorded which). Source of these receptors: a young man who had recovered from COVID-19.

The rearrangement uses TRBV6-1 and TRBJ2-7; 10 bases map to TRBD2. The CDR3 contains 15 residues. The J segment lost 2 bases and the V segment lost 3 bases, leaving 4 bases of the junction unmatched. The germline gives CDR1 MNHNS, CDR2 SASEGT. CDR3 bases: TGTGCCAGCAGTGAGGCTAGCGGGGGACCCTACGAGCAGTACTTC. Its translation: CASSEASGGPYEQYF.

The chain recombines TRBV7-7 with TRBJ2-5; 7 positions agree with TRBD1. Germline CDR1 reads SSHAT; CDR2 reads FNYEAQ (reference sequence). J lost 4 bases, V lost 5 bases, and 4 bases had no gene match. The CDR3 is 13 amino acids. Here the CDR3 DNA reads TGTGCCAGCAGCCCCGGGACAGCAGAGACCCAGTACTTC. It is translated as CASSPGTAETQYF.

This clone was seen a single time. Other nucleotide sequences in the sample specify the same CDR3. CDR3 residues: CASSLRYTEAFF. DNA for the CDR3: TGTGCCAGCAGTCTCAGATACACTGAAGCTTTCTTT. The chain employs TRBV28 and TRBJ1-1, with D hard to call. The CDR3 runs to 12 residues. V was trimmed by 5 bases and J by 3 bases, leaving 7 bases between them. Germline CDR1 reads MDHEN; CDR2 reads SYDVKM.

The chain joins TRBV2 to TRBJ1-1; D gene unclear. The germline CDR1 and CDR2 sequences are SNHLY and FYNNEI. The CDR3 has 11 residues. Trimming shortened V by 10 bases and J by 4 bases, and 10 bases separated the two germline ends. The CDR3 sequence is CAMSGVTEAFF. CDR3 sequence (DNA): TGTGCCATGTCGGGAGTCACTGAAGCTTTCTTT.

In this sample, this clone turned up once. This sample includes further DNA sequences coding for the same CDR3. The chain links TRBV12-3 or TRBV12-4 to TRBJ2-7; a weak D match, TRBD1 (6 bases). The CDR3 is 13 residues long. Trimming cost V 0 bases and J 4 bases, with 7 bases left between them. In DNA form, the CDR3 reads TGTGCCAGCAGTTTAGCGGGGGCATACGAGCAGTACTTC. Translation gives CASSLAGAYEQYF.

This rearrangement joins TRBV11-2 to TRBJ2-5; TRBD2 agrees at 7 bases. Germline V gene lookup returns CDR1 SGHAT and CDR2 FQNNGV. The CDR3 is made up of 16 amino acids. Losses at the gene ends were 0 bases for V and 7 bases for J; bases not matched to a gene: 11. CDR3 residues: CASSLERSGGVGTQYF. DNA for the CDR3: TGTGCCAGCAGCTTAGAAAGGTCGGGGGGTGTGGGGACCCAGTACTTC.

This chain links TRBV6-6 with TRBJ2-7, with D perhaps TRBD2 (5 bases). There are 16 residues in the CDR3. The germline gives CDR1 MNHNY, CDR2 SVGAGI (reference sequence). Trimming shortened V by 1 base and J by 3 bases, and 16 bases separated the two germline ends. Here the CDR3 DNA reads TGTGCCAGCAGTTACTTAGGTGGAGGAGGTTACTACGAGCAGTACTTC. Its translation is CASSYLGGGGYYEQYF.

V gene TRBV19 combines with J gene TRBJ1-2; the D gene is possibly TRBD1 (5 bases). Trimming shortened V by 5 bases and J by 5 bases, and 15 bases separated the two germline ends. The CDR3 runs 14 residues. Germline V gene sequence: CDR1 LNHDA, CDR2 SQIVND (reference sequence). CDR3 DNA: TGTGCCAGTAGTGGATTAGGGGTTGGATATGGCTACACCTTC. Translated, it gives CASSGLGVGYGYTF.

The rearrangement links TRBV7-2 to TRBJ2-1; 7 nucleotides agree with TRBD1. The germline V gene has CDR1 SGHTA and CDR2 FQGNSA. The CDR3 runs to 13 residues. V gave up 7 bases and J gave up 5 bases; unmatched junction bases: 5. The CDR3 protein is CASKPQGDNEQFF. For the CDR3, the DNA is TGTGCCAGCAAGCCCCAGGGGGACAATGAGCAGTTCTTC. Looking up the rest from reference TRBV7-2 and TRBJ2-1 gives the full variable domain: GAGVSQSPSNKVTEKGKDVELRCDPISGHTALYWYRQSLGQGLEFLIYFQGNSAPDKSGLPSDRFSAERTGGSVSTLTIQRTQQEDSAVYLCASKPQGDNEQFFGPGTRLTVL.

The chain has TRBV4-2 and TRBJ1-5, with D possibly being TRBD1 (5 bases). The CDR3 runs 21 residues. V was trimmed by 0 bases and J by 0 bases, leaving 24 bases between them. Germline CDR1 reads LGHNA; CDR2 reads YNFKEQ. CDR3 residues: CASSQDLPWGWGGDSNQPQHF. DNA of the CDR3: TGTGCCAGCAGCCAAGATCTCCCGTGGGGGTGGGGAGGGGATAGCAATCAGCCCCAGCATTTT.

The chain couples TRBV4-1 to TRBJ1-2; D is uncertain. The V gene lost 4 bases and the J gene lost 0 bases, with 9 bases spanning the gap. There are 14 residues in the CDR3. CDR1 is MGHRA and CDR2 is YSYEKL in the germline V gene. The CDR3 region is CASSPGVANYGYTF. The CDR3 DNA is TGCGCCAGCAGCCCGGGAGTAGCTAACTATGGCTACACCTTC.